The rows below give T cell receptor beta chains drawn from one sample of a study of shared clonotypes between healthy human individuals. Sequencing used immunoSEQ multiplex PCR; TCRdb keeps in-frame clones, though not all of them. Of some 2 million clones listed, about 94% are singletons. Source material: naive CD8+ T cells sorted from blood. The receptors stem from a man aged 18-30 years in good health. CDR3s include the opening cysteine and the closing phenylalanine or tryptophan. Fields, in order: D gene, V gene, clone size, J gene, CDR3 protein, CDR3 DNA. A D gene is named only where the DNA matches it firmly. Expanded clones get a size class; other rows say once, few or many, or leave the size out.

>TRBD1|TRBV27|few|TRBJ1-1
CASSLQTGGTEAFF
TGTGCCAGCAGTTTGCAAACAGGGGGAACTGAAGCTTTCTTT
>NA|TRBV21-1|NA|TRBJ1-5
CASSKEGTGTYSNQPQHF
TGTGCCAGCAGCAAAGAAGGGACAGGAACGTATAGCAATCAGCCCCAGCATTTT
>NA|TRBV11-2|NA|TRBJ2-3
CASSLMTDTQYF
TGTGCCAGCAGCTTAATGACAGATACGCAGTATTTT
>TRBD1|TRBV5-4|NA|TRBJ2-7
CASSFQGAPTYEQYF
TGTGCCAGCAGCTTTCAGGGGGCCCCAACCTACGAGCAGTACTTC
>NA|TRBV27|NA|TRBJ2-7
CASSSRPDSYEQYF
TGTGCCAGCAGCTCCAGGCCGGACAGCTACGAGCAGTACTTC
>TRBD1|TRBV11-3|NA|TRBJ2-3
CASSPHRGPQYF
TGTGCCAGCAGCCCACACAGGGGGCCGCAGTATTTT
>NA|TRBV29-1|NA|TRBJ2-3
CSVGNPSTDTQYF
TGCAGCGTTGGGAATCCTAGCACAGATACGCAGTATTTT
>TRBD2|TRBV5-4|NA|TRBJ2-3
CASSLSSGYADTQYF
TGTGCCAGCAGCTTGTCTAGCGGTTACGCAGATACGCAGTATTTT
>NA|TRBV11-2|NA|TRBJ2-7
CASSLGGAGYEQYF
TGTGCCAGCAGCTTAGGGGGGGCGGGCTACGAGCAGTACTTC
>NA|TRBV9|NA|TRBJ2-1
CASSLASEQFF
TGTGCCAGCAGCTTAGCGAGTGAGCAGTTCTTC